The entry below gives a single T cell receptor (beta chain) sequence along with its context. Blood CD8+ and CD4+ T cells underwent high-throughput TCR beta sequencing. All included Susac syndrome patients satisfied recently defined diagnostic criteria for definite or probable disease. Both CD4+ and CD8+ T cells were negatively isolated, and TEMRA cells underwent FACS enrichment. This sample is drawn from a study of CD8 T cells in Susac syndrome. cDNA came from around 0.5 to 1 ug RNA primed by random hexamers. TCRdb re-derived calls from the immunoSEQ multiplex PCR reads in MiXCR, one entry per CDR3 protein. This sample has under 250,000 distinct CDR3 sequences, with about 94% found just once. V was clipped by 4 bases and J by 1 base, with 10 bases between them. The CDR3 has 15 amino acids. Germline V gene sequence: CDR1 MNHEY, CDR2 SVGEGT.

The genes are TRBV6-2 or TRBV6-3 and TRBJ2-2; D is uncertain. This sequence was found in a human donor with Susac syndrome. Specimen: CD4+ T cells from PBMCs. In nucleotides, the CDR3 is TGTGCCAGCAGTTTTGAGACACTGAACACCGGGGAGCTGTTTTTT. This translates into CASSFETLNTGELFF.